The sequence of this TCR beta chain was determined in a study of blood T cell repertoires in COVID-19. Study at large: Sources were T cells, B-cell-depleted T cells, or PBMCs; the material itself was cDNA or gDNA.

The length of the CDR3 is 15 residues. Unmatched junction bases numbered 3, after V lost 2 bases and J lost 3 bases. Germline CDR1 is LGHDT and CDR2 is YNNKEL (reference sequence). Source study methods: Nucleated cell number was recorded as an estimate derived from reference gene primer amplification. Clones were read by immunoSEQ multiplex PCR, and TCRdb kept only the in-frame ones, dropping some. V and J calls and clone size are copied from that table; D and trimming were computed from the DNA. The sample carries tens of thousands of clones, around 83% recorded once. The chain joins TRBV3-1 (or the pseudogene TRBV3-2) to TRBJ1-3; TRBD1 matches at 8 bases. This TCR was sampled from a man aged 50 or older with acute or convalescent COVID-19. The sample taken for sequencing was peripheral blood. The CDR3 DNA sequence: TGTGCCAGCAGCCAATGGGGGACAGGTGGAAACACCATATATTTT. It yields the protein CASSQWGTGGNTIYF.